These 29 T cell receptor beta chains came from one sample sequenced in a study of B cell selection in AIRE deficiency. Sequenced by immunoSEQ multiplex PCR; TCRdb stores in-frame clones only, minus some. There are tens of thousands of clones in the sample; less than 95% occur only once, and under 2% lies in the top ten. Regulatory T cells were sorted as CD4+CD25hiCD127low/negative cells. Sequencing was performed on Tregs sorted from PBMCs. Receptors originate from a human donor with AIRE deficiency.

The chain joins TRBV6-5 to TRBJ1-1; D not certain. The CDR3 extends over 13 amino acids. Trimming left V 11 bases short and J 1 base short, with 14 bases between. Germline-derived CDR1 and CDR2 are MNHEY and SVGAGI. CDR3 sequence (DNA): TGTGCCCGCAAGGCGGTTTCGAACACTGAAGCTTTCTTT. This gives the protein CARKAVSNTEAFF.

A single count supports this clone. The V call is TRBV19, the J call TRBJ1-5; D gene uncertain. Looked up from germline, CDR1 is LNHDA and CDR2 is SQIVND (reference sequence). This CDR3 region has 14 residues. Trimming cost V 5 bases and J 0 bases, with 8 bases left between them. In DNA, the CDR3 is TGTGCCAGTAGTTCCCTATATAGCAATCAGCCCCAGCATTTT. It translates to CASSSLYSNQPQHF.

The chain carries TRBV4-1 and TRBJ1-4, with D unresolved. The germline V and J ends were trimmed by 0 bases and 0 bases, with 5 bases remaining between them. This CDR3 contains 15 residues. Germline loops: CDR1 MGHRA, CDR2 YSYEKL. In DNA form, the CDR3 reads TGCGCCAGCAGCCAAGACTTTGCAACTAATGAAAAACTGTTTTTT. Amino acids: CASSQDFATNEKLFF.

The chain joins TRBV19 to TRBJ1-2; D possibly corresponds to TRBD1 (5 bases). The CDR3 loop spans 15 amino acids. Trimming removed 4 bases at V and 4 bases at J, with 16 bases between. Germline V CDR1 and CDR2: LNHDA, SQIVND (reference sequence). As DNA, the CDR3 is TGTGCCAGTAGTACCTGGGCAGGGCCCATCTATGGCTACACCTTC. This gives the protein CASSTWAGPIYGYTF. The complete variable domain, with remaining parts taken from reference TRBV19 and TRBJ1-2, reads DGGITQSPKYLFRKEGQNVTLSCEQNLNHDAMYWYRQDPGQGLRLIYYSQIVNDFQKGDIAEGYSVSREKKESFPLTVTSAQKNPTAFYLCASSTWAGPIYGYTFGSGTRLTVV.

CDR3 loop: CASSSPGTMSSYNEQFF. Written as DNA, the CDR3 is TGTGCCAGCAGCTCGCCCGGGACTATGAGCTCCTACAATGAGCAGTTCTTC. This chain connects TRBV5-6 to TRBJ2-1, with TRBD2 identical over 7 bases. The CDR3 sequence is 17 residues long. Germline V CDR1 and CDR2: SGHDT, YYEEEE. Trimming removed 3 bases from V and 0 bases from J; junction bases left unmatched: 9. Full variable domain (outside the CDR3, taken from reference TRBV5-6 and TRBJ2-1): DAGVTQSPTHLIKTRGQQVTLRCSPKSGHDTVSWYQQALGQGPQFIFQYYEEEERQRGNFPDRFSGHQFPNYSSELNVNALLLGDSALYLCASSSPGTMSSYNEQFFGPGTRLTVL.

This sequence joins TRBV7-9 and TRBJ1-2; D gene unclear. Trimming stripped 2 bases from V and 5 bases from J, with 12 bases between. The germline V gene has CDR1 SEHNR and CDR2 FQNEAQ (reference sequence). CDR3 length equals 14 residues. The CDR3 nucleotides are TGTGCCAGCAGCTTACAGGCCCCGTCTTATGGCTACACCTTC. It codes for CASSLQAPSYGYTF.

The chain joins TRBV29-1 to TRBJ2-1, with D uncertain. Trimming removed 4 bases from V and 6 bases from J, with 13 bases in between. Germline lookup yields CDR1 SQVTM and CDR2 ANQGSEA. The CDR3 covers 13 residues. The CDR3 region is CSVAFRLSNEQFF. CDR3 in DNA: TGCAGCGTTGCTTTCAGGTTGTCCAATGAGCAGTTCTTC.

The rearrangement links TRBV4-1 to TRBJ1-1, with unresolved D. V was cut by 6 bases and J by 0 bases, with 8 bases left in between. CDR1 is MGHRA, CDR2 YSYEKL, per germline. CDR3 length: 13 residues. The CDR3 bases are TGCGCCAGCAGGTATGGAATGAACACTGAAGCTTTCTTT. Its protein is CASRYGMNTEAFF.

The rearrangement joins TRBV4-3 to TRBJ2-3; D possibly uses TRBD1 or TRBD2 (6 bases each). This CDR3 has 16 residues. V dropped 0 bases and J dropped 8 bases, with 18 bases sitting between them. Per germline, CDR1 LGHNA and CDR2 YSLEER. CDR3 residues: CASSQDGGRLGGTQYF. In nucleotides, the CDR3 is TGCGCCAGCAGCCAAGATGGGGGGCGCCTAGGAGGTACGCAGTATTTT.

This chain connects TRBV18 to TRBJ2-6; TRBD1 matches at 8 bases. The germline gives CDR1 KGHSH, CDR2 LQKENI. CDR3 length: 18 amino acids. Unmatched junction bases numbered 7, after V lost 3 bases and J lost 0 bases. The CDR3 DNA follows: TGTGCCAGCTCACCCGGAAACAGGGGGATCTCTGGGGCCAACGTCCTGACTTTC. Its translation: CASSPGNRGISGANVLTF.

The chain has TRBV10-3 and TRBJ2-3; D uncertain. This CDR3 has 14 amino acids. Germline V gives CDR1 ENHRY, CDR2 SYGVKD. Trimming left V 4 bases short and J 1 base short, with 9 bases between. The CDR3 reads CAISAHGGTDTQYF. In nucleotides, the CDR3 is TGTGCCATCAGTGCCCATGGTGGCACAGATACGCAGTATTTT.

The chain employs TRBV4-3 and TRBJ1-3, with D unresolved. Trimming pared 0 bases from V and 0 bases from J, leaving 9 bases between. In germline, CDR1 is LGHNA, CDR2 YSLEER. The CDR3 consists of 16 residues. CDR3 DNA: TGCGCCAGCAGCCAAGAGACTTCTGGCTCTGGAAACACCATATATTTT. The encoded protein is CASSQETSGSGNTIYF.

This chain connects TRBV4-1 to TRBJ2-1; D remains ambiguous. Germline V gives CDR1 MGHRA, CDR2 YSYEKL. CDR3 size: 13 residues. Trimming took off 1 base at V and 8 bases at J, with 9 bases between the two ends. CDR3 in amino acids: CASSQVGIDEQFF. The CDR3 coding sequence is TGCGCCAGCAGCCAAGTAGGGATCGATGAGCAGTTCTTC.

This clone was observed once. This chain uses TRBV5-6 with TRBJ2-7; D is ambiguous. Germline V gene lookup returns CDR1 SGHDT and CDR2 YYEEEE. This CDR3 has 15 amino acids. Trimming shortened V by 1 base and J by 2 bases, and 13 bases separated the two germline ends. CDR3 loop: CASSLFALAPYEQYF. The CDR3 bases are TGTGCCAGCAGCTTGTTCGCGCTGGCCCCCTACGAGCAGTACTTC. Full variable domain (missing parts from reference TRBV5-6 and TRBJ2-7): DAGVTQSPTHLIKTRGQQVTLRCSPKSGHDTVSWYQQALGQGPQFIFQYYEEEERQRGNFPDRFSGHQFPNYSSELNVNALLLGDSALYLCASSLFALAPYEQYFGPGTRLTVT.

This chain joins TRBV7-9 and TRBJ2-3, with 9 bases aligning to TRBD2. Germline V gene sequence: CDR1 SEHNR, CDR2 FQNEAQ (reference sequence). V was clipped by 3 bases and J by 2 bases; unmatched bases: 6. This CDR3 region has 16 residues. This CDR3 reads CASSFRVAGVTDTQYF. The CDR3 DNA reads TGTGCCAGCAGCTTTAGGGTAGCGGGAGTCACAGATACGCAGTATTTT.

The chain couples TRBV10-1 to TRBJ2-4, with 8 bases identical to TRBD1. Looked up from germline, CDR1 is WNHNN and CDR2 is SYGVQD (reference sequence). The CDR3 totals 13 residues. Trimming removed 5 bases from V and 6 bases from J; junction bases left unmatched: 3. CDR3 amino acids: CASSPGQGNIQYF. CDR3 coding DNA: TGCGCCAGCAGTCCCGGACAGGGAAACATTCAGTACTTC.

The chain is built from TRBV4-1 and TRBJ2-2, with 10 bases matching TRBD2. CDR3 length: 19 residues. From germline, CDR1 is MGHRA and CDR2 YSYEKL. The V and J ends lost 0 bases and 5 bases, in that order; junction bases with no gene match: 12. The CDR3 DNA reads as TGCGCCAGCAGCCAAGATCAGACGCTAGCGGGAGTGAGGACCGGGGAGCTGTTTTTT. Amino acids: CASSQDQTLAGVRTGELFF.

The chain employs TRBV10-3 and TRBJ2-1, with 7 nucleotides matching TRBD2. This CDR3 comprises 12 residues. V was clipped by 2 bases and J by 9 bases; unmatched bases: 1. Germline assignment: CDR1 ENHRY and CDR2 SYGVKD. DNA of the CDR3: TGTGCCATCAGTGAGGGGGGGGGTGAGCAGTTCTTC. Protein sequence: CAISEGGGEQFF.

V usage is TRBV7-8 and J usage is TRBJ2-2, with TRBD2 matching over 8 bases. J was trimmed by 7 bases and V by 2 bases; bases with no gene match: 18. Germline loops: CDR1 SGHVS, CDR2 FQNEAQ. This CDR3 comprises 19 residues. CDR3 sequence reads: CASSLIVSSGRRVVGELFF. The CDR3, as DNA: TGTGCCAGCAGCTTAATTGTTTCCAGCGGGAGAAGAGTTGTCGGGGAGCTGTTTTTT.

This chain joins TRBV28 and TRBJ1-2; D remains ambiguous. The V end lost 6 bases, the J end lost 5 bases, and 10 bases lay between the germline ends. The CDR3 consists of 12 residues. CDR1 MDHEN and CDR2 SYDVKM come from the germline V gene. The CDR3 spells CASSSWVYGYTF. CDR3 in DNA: TGTGCCAGCAGCTCGTGGGTTTATGGCTACACCTTC.

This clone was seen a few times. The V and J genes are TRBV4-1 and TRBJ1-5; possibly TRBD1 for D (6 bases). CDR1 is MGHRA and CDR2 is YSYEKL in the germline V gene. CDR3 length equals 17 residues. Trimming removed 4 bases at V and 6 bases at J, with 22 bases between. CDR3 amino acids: CASSLQPTGLVGQPQHF. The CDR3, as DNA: TGCGCCAGCAGCCTCCAGCCTACAGGGCTGGTAGGTCAGCCCCAGCATTTT.

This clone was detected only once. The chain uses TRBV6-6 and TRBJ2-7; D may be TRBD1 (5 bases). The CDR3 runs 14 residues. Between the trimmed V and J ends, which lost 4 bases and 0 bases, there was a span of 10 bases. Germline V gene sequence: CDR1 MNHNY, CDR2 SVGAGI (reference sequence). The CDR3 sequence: CASSLADSSYEQYF. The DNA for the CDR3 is TGTGCCAGCAGTTTAGCTGACAGCTCCTACGAGCAGTACTTC.

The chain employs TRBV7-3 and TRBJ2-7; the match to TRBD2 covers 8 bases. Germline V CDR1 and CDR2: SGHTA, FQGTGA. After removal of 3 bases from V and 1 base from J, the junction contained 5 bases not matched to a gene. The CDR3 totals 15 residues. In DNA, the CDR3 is TGTGCCAGCAGCTTTGAACTAGCGGATTCCTACGAGCAGTACTTC. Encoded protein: CASSFELADSYEQYF.

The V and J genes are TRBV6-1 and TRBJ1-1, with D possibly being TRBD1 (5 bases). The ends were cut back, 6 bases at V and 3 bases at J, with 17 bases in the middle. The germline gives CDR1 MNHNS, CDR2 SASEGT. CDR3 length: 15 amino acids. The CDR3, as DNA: TGTGCCAGCAGGGGGTTCGGGGGGTGGTACACTGAAGCTTTCTTT. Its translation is CASRGFGGWYTEAFF.

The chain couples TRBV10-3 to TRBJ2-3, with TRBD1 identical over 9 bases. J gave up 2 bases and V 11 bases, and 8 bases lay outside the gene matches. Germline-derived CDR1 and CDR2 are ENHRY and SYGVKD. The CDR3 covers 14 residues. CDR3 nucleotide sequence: TGTGCCGCCGGACAGGGGAGGAACACAGATACGCAGTATTTT. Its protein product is CAAGQGRNTDTQYF.

The CDR3 protein is CASMSGRNGYNEQFF. CDR3 DNA: TGCGCCAGCATGTCCGGGAGAAACGGCTACAATGAGCAGTTCTTC. The chain employs TRBV10-2 and TRBJ2-1, with a possible D match to TRBD2 (6 bases). Trimming cost V 7 bases and J 3 bases, with 16 bases left between them. The CDR3 spans 15 residues. The germline V gene has CDR1 WSHSY and CDR2 SAAADI.

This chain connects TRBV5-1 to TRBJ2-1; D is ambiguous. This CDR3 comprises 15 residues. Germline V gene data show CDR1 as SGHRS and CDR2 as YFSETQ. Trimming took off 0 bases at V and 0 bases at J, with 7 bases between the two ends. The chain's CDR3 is CASSLGPSSYNEQFF. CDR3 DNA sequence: TGCGCCAGCAGCTTGGGACCCTCCTCCTACAATGAGCAGTTCTTC.

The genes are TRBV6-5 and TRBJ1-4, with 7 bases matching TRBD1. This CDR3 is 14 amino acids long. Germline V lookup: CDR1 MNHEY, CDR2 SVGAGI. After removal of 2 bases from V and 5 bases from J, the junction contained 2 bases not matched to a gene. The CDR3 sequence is CASSYRDRNEKLFF. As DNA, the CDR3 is TGTGCCAGCAGTTACCGGGACAGAAATGAAAAACTGTTTTTT.

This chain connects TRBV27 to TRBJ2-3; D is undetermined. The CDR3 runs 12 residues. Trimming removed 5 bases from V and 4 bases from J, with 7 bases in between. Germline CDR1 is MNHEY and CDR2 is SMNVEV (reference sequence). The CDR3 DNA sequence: TGTGCCAGCAGTCACCTGGCAGATACGCAGTATTTT. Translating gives CASSHLADTQYF.